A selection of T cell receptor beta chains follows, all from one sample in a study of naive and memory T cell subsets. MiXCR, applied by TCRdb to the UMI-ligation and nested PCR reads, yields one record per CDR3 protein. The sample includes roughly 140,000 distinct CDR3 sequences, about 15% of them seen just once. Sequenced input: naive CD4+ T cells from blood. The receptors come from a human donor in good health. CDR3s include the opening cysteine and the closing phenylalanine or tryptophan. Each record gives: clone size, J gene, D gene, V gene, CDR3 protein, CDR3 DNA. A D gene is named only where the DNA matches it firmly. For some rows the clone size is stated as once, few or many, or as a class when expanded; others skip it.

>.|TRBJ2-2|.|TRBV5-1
CASMRGATNTGELFF
TGCGCCAGCATGAGAGGAGCTACGAACACCGGGGAGCTGTTTTTT
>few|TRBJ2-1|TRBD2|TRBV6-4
CASSFTYSGRAQYNEQFF
TGTGCCAGCAGTTTTACATATAGCGGGAGGGCCCAGTACAATGAGCAGTTCTTC
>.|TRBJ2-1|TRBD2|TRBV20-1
CSARDPGLADYNEQFF
TGCAGTGCTAGAGATCCGGGACTAGCGGACTACAATGAGCAGTTCTTC
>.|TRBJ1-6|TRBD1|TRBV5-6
CASSLRDRVNPLHF
TGTGCCAGCAGCTTGCGAGACAGGGTCAACCCCCTCCACTTT
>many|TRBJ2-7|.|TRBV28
CASSSPGDYEQYF
TGTGCCAGCAGCTCACCGGGAGACTACGAGCAGTACTTC
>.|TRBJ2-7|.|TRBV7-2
CASSLPPQSYEQYF
TGTGCCAGCAGCTTGCCCCCCCAATCCTACGAGCAGTACTTC
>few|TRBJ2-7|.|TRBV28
CASSLEGITYEQYF
TGTGCCAGCAGTTTAGAGGGAATCACCTACGAGCAGTACTTC
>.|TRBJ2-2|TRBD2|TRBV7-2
CASSLVASGSIWTGELFF
TGTGCCAGCAGCTTAGTAGCTAGCGGGAGTATTTGGACCGGGGAGCTGTTTTTT
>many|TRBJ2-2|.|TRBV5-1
CASSLPTANTGELFF
TGCGCCAGCAGCTTGCCGACAGCGAACACCGGGGAGCTGTTTTTT
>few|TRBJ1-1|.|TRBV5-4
CASSAPFQGDTEAFF
TGTGCCAGCAGCGCGCCATTCCAGGGCGACACTGAAGCTTTCTTT
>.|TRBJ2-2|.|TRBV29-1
CSVGTSFGELFF
TGCAGCGTCGGGACGTCGTTCGGGGAGCTGTTTTTT
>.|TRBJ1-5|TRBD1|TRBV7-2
CASSSRTGNGQPQHF
TGTGCCAGCAGCTCTAGGACAGGGAACGGACAGCCCCAGCATTTT
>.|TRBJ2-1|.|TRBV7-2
CASSFHSSSYNEQFF
TGTGCCAGCAGCTTCCATAGCAGCTCCTACAATGAGCAGTTCTTC
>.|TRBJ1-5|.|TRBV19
CASSRTAHQPQHF
TGTGCCAGTAGTAGGACAGCTCATCAGCCCCAGCATTTT
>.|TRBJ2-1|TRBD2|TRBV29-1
CSVGGTSGASSYNEQFF
TGCAGCGTTGGAGGGACTAGCGGGGCCAGCTCCTACAATGAGCAGTTCTTC
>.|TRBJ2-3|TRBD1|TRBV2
CASPVQGDAFTDTQYF
TGTGCCAGCCCGGTTCAGGGGGATGCATTCACAGATACGCAGTATTTT
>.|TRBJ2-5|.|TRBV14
CASSQPPWGPEEETQYF
TGTGCCAGCAGCCAACCTCCTTGGGGCCCCGAGGAAGAGACCCAGTACTTC
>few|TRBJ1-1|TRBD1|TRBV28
CASSFGQGNTEAFF
TGTGCCAGCAGTTTCGGACAGGGTAACACTGAAGCTTTCTTT
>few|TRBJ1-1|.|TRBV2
CASRVSSINTEAFF
TGTGCCAGCAGGGTCAGCAGCATTAACACTGAAGCTTTCTTT
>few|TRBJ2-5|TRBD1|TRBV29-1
CSARTGAGETQYF
TGCAGCGCCCGGACAGGGGCCGGTGAGACCCAGTACTTC
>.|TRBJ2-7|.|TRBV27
CASSWRLADRGEQYF
TGTGCCAGCAGTTGGAGACTAGCGGACAGGGGGGAGCAGTACTTC
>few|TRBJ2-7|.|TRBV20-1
CSARGVVGLKGAYEQYF
TGCAGTGCTAGAGGTGTAGTAGGACTCAAAGGAGCCTACGAGCAGTACTTC